The 20 T cell receptor beta chains presented below share a single source sample, sequenced in a study of technical replicates of blood from a few donors (TCRdb year 2017). The library came from the immunoSEQ multiplex PCR assay. Imported from immuneACCESS, the table was reduced by TCRdb to in-frame sequences with V and J called. These copies leave out some clones; in studies compared against another copy, an unresolved V gene accounts for under half, and the cause of the remainder is not known. The sample contains tens of thousands of clones, roughly 94% of them found a single time. The top ten hold 0.3% to 0.45% of the sample. Sequencing was carried out using T cells isolated from PBMCs. Receptor source: a human donor in good health.

This clone has a single count. V usage is TRBV9 and J usage is TRBJ1-4, with 7 bases lining up with TRBD1. Per germline, CDR1 SGDLS and CDR2 YYNGEE. This CDR3 is built from 14 residues. The V gene end was trimmed by 2 bases and the J gene end by 5 bases; junction bases not matched to a gene: 3. The CDR3 region has the DNA TGTGCCAGCAGCGTCAGGGGGAGGAATGAAAAACTGTTTTTT. This encodes CASSVRGRNEKLFF. Together with reference TRBV9 and TRBJ1-4, the CDR3 gives the full variable domain: DSGVTQTPKHLITATGQRVTLRCSPRSGDLSVYWYQQSLDQGLQFLIQYYNGEERAKGNILERFSAQQFPDLHSELNLSSLELGDSALYFCASSVRGRNEKLFFGSGTQLSVL.

V gene TRBV18 combines with J gene TRBJ2-2; tentative D call: TRBD2 (6 bases). V was pared by 0 bases and J by 4 bases, with 9 bases between. This CDR3 is 15 amino acids long. Germline CDR1 and CDR2: KGHSH and LQKENI. The CDR3 region is CASSPPGRGTGELFF. The CDR3 DNA sequence: TGTGCCAGCTCACCACCAGGGCGGGGCACCGGGGAGCTGTTTTTT.

V and J are TRBV19 and TRBJ1-5, with TRBD1 identical over 9 bases. The length of the CDR3 is 15 residues. Germline CDR1 is LNHDA and CDR2 is SQIVND (reference sequence). The junction had 7 bases not matched to a gene; V was cut back by 3 bases and J by 7 bases. CDR3: CASSIFGTGTQPQHF. The CDR3 nucleotides read TGTGCCAGTAGTATTTTTGGGACAGGGACACAGCCCCAGCATTTT.

This rearrangement joins TRBV19 to TRBJ1-5; D is unresolved. The CDR3 consists of 15 residues. V was clipped by 7 bases and J by 0 bases, with 13 bases between them. Germline V gene sequence: CDR1 LNHDA, CDR2 SQIVND (reference sequence). The CDR3 sequence: CASTDEGYSNQPQHF. The CDR3 DNA follows: TGTGCCAGTACTGACGAGGGTTATAGCAATCAGCCCCAGCATTTT. Full variable domain (missing parts from reference TRBV19 and TRBJ1-5): DGGITQSPKYLFRKEGQNVTLSCEQNLNHDAMYWYRQDPGQGLRLIYYSQIVNDFQKGDIAEGYSVSREKKESFPLTVTSAQKNPTAFYLCASTDEGYSNQPQHFGDGTRLSIL.

The chain joins TRBV18 to TRBJ1-3, with 8 bases lining up with TRBD1. Trimming took 2 bases from V and 8 from J; bases not matched to a gene: 8. Germline V gene data show CDR1 as KGHSH and CDR2 as LQKENI. The CDR3 is 15 residues long. CDR3 loop: CASSPDRGLDDTIYF. The CDR3 DNA sequence: TGTGCCAGCTCACCAGACAGGGGTTTGGATGACACCATATATTTT.

The V gene is TRBV15, the J gene TRBJ2-2; the D gene is possibly TRBD2 (5 bases). Trimming stripped 3 bases from V and 5 bases from J, with 19 bases between. Germline CDR1 and CDR2: LNHNV and YYDKDF (reference sequence). The CDR3 has 17 residues. CDR3 protein: CATSRGWVAGQTGELFF. The DNA of the CDR3 is TGTGCCACCAGCAGGGGCTGGGTGGCGGGCCAGACCGGGGAGCTGTTTTTT.

The chain is built from TRBV5-6 and TRBJ1-1, with TRBD1 identical over 7 bases. Looked up from germline, CDR1 is SGHDT and CDR2 is YYEEEE. The ends lost 1 base at V and 1 base at J; junction bases unmatched: 4. The CDR3 runs 15 residues. Written as DNA, the CDR3 is TGTGCCAGCAGCTTGCAGGACAGGCGGAACACTGAAGCTTTCTTT. The encoded protein is CASSLQDRRNTEAFF.

The chain has TRBV6-5 and TRBJ2-7; 7 bases match TRBD1. The germline V gene encodes CDR1 MNHEY and CDR2 SVGAGI. This CDR3 is built from 15 residues. J gave up 3 bases and V 2 bases, and 7 bases lay outside the gene matches. The CDR3 sequence is CASSYQGTELYEQYF. DNA for the CDR3: TGTGCCAGCAGTTACCAAGGGACAGAACTCTACGAGCAGTACTTC.

About this clone itself: A read error may account for a junction end that differs from germline. V and J are TRBV7-3 and TRBJ2-5, with D perhaps TRBD2 (5 bases). The CDR3 has 13 residues. Germline-derived CDR1 and CDR2 are SGHTA and FQGTGA. CDR3 DNA sequence: TGTGCCAGCAGCCTAACTAGTACAGAGACCCAGTACTTC. It specifies CASSLTSTETQYF.

V usage is TRBV27 and J usage is TRBJ1-5; no definite D call. The V gene lost 3 bases and the J gene lost 2 bases, with 5 bases spanning the gap. Germline-derived CDR1 and CDR2 are MNHEY and SMNVEV (reference sequence). The CDR3 is made up of 13 amino acids. The CDR3 region has the DNA TGTGCCAGCAGTTTCACGGGCAATCAGCCCCAGCATTTT. It is translated as CASSFTGNQPQHF.

J is TRBJ1-1 and V is TRBV11-2; possibly TRBD1 for D (5 bases). The V gene's germline CDR1 is SGHAT and CDR2 FQNNGV. This CDR3 is built from 13 residues. V dropped 7 bases and J dropped 1 base, with 10 bases sitting between them. Written as DNA, the CDR3 is TGTGCCAGCACCCTCACAGGGAACACTGAAGCTTTCTTT. Translating it yields CASTLTGNTEAFF. Full variable domain (remainder filled in from reference TRBV11-2 and TRBJ1-1): EAGVAQSPRYKIIEKRQSVAFWCNPISGHATLYWYQQILGQGPKLLIQFQNNGVVDDSQLPKDRFSAERLKGVDSTLKIQPAKLEDSAVYLCASTLTGNTEAFFGQGTRLTVV.

This clone was seen a single time. The rearrangement links TRBV6-6 to TRBJ1-1, with D unresolved. The CDR3 runs 13 residues. V was cut by 2 bases and J by 1 base, with 5 bases left in between. CDR1 is MNHNY and CDR2 is SVGAGI in the germline V gene (reference sequence). The CDR3 region has the DNA TGTGCCAGCAGTTACGGAGAGAACACTGAAGCTTTCTTT. Translating gives CASSYGENTEAFF.

The chain combines TRBV6-4 with TRBJ2-3, with 7 bases matching TRBD1. There are 14 residues in the CDR3. CDR1 is MRHNA, CDR2 SNTAGT, per germline. The J segment lost 4 bases and the V segment lost 8 bases, leaving 9 bases of the junction unmatched. In DNA, the CDR3 is TGTGCCAGCGCAACGGGGACAGCCCCAGATACGCAGTATTTT. It translates to CASATGTAPDTQYF.

The J gene is TRBJ2-7, the V gene TRBV28; TRBD1 agrees at 7 bases. V was clipped by 5 bases and J by 4 bases; unmatched bases: 2. Germline lookup yields CDR1 MDHEN and CDR2 SYDVKM. The CDR3 runs 12 residues. The CDR3 protein is CASSTGAYEQYF. DNA for the CDR3: TGTGCCAGCAGTACAGGGGCGTACGAGCAGTACTTC.

The V gene is TRBV19, the J gene TRBJ2-3; D perhaps matches TRBD2 (6 bases). Per the germline V gene, CDR1 is LNHDA and CDR2 is SQIVND (reference sequence). V lost 5 bases to trimming and J lost 5 bases, with 17 bases between them. The CDR3 is 15 amino acids. The CDR3 spells CASSSAWGAGDTQYF. The DNA for the CDR3 is TGTGCCAGTAGTTCCGCATGGGGAGCGGGAGATACGCAGTATTTT.

This chain uses TRBV9 with TRBJ2-5, with D maybe TRBD2 (6 bases). V was cut by 3 bases and J by 5 bases, with 8 bases left in between. CDR1 is SGDLS and CDR2 is YYNGEE in the germline V gene. The CDR3 runs 12 residues. CDR3 protein: CASSAGEETQYF. CDR3 nucleotides: TGTGCCAGCAGCGCGGGGGAGGAGACCCAGTACTTC. Full variable domain (missing parts from reference TRBV9 and TRBJ2-5): DSGVTQTPKHLITATGQRVTLRCSPRSGDLSVYWYQQSLDQGLQFLIQYYNGEERAKGNILERFSAQQFPDLHSELNLSSLELGDSALYFCASSAGEETQYFGPGTRLLVL.

The J gene is TRBJ2-3, the V gene TRBV28, with a weak D call TRBD2 (6 bases). V was cut by 3 bases and J by 5 bases, with 24 bases left in between. The CDR3 spans 18 residues. Germline CDR1 and CDR2: MDHEN and SYDVKM. The CDR3 nucleotides read TGTGCCAGCAGTTTTCTCAGGGAGGAGAACAAACTCGAAGATACGCAGTATTTT. This sequence encodes CASSFLREENKLEDTQYF.

The CDR3 region is CASSLEPGNYGYTF. The CDR3 coding sequence is TGTGCCAGCAGCTTAGAACCAGGGAACTATGGCTACACCTTC. The J gene is TRBJ1-2, the V gene TRBV7-6, with a tentative D call TRBD1 (5 bases). The CDR3 length is 14 residues. The germline V gene has CDR1 SGHVS and CDR2 FNYEAQ. V lost 1 base and J lost 2, with 8 bases in between.

CDR3 sequence: CASSLRGASSYNEQFF. In DNA form, the CDR3 reads TGTGCCAGCAGCCTCCGGGGGGCCAGTTCCTACAATGAGCAGTTCTTC. The J gene is TRBJ2-1, the V gene TRBV9, with D perhaps matching TRBD2 (7 bases). The V and J ends lost 4 bases and 1 base respectively, with 15 bases between them. The CDR3 has 16 amino acids. Germline lookup yields CDR1 SGDLS and CDR2 YYNGEE.

The CDR3, as DNA: TGCGCCAGCAGCCCAGAGAACACTGAAGCTTTCTTT. Amino acid sequence: CASSPENTEAFF. V is TRBV5-1 and J is TRBJ1-1; no reliable D call. From germline, CDR1 is SGHRS and CDR2 YFSETQ. Trimming took 4 bases from V and 1 from J, leaving 5 bases between them. The CDR3 is made up of 12 amino acids.